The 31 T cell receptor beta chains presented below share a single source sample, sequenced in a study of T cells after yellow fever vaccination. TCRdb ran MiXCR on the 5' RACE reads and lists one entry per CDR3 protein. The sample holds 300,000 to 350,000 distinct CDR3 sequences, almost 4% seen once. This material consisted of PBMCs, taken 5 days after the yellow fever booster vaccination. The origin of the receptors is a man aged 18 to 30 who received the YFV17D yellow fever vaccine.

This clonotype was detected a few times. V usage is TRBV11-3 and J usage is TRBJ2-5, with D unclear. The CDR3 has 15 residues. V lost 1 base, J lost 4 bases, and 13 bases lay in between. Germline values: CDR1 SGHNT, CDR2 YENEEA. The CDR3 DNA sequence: TGTGCCAGCAGCTTAGGGTGGCCTAGAGGAGAGACCCAGTACTTC. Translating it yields CASSLGWPRGETQYF. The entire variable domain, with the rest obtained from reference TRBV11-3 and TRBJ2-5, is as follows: EAGVVQSPRYKIIEKKQPVAFWCNPISGHNTLYWYLQNLGQGPELLIRYENEEAVDDSQLPKDRFSAERLKGVDSTLKIQPAELGDSAVYLCASSLGWPRGETQYFGPGTRLLVL.

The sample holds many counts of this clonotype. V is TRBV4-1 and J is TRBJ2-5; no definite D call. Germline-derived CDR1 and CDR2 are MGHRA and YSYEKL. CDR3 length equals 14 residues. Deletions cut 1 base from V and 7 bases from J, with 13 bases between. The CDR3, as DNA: TGCGCCAGCAGCCAAGTGGGCGCGGTAGGGACCCAGTACTTC. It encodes CASSQVGAVGTQYF.

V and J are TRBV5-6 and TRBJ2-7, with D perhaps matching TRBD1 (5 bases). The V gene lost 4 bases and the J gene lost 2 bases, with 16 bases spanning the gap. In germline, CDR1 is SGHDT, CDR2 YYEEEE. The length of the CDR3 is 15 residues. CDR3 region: CASSPGFPSAYEQYV. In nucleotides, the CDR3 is TGTGCCAGCAGCCCAGGGTTCCCGTCCGCCTACGAGCAGTACGTC.

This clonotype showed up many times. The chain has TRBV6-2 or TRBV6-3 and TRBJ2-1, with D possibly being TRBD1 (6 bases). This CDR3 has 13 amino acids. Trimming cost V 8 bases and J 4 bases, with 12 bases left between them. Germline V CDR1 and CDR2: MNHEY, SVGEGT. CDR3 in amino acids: CASGQGQYNEQFF. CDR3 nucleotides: TGTGCCAGCGGTCAGGGACAATACAATGAGCAGTTCTTC.

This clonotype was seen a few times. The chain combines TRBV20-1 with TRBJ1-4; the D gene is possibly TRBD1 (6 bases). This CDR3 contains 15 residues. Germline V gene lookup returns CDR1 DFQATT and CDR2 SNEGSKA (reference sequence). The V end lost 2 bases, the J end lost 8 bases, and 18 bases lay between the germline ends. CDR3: CSARFEGTRGEKLFF. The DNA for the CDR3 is TGCAGTGCTAGATTCGAAGGGACCAGGGGCGAAAAACTGTTTTTT.

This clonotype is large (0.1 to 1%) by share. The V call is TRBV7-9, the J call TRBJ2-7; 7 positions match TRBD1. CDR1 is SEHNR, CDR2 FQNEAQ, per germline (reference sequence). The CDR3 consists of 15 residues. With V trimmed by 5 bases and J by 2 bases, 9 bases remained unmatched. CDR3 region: CASSALDRDTYEQYF. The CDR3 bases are TGTGCCAGCAGCGCACTCGACAGGGACACCTACGAGCAGTACTTC.

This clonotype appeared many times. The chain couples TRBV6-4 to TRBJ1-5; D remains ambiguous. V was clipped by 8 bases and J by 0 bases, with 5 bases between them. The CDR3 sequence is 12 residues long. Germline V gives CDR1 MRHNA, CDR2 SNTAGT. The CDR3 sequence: CASGVSNQPQHF. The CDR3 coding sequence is TGTGCCAGCGGTGTTAGCAATCAGCCCCAGCATTTT.

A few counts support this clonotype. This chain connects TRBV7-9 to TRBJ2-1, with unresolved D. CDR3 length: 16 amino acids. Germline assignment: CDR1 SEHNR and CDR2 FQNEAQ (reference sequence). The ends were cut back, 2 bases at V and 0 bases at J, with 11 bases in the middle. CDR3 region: CASSLNIKSSYNEQFF. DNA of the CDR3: TGTGCCAGCAGCTTAAATATTAAGAGCTCCTACAATGAGCAGTTCTTC. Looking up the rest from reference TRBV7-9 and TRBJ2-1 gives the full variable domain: DTGVSQNPRHKITKRGQNVTFRCDPISEHNRLYWYRQTLGQGPEFLTYFQNEAQLEKSRLLSDRFSAERPKGSFSTLEIQRTEQGDSAMYLCASSLNIKSSYNEQFFGPGTRLTVL.

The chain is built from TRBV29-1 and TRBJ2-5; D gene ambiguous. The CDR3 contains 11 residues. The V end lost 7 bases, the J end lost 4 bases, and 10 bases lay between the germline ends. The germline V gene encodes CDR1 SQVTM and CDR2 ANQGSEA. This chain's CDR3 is CSALNTETQYF. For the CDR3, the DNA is TGCAGCGCCCTCAATACAGAGACCCAGTACTTC.

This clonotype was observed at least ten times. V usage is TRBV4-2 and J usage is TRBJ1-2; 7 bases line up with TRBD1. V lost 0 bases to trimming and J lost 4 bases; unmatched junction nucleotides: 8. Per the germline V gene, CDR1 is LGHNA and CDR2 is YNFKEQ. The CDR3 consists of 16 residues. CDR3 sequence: CASSQDHDRVGYGYTF. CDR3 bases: TGTGCCAGCAGCCAAGATCATGACAGGGTGGGCTATGGCTACACCTTC.

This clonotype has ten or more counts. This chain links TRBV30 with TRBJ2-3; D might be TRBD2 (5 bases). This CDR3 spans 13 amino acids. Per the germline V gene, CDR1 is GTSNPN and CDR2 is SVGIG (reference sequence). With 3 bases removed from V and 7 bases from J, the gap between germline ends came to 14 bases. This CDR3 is CAWRNMLANTQYF. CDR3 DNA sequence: TGTGCCTGGAGAAACATGCTAGCCAATACGCAGTATTTT.

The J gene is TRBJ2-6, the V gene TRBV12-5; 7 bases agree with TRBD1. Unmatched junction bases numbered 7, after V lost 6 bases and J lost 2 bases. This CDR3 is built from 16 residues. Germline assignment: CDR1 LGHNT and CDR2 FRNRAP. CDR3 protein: CASGSWTGPGANVLTF. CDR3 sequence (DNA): TGTGCTAGTGGATCCTGGACAGGTCCTGGGGCCAACGTCCTGACTTTC.

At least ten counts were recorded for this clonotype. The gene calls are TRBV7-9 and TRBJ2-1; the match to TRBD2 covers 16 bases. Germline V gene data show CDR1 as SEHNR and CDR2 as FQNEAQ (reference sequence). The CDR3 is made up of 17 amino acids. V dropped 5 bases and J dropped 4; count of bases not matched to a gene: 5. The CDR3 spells CASSLGTSGGAYNEQFF. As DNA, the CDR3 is TGTGCCAGCAGCCTCGGGACTAGCGGGGGGGCTTACAATGAGCAGTTCTTC.

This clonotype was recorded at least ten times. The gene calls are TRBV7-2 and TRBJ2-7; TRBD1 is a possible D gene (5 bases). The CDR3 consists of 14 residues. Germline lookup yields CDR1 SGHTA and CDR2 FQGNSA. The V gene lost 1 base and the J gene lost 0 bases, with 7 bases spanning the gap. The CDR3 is CASSLGQHSYEQYF. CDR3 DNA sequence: TGTGCCAGCAGCTTAGGACAGCACTCCTACGAGCAGTACTTC.

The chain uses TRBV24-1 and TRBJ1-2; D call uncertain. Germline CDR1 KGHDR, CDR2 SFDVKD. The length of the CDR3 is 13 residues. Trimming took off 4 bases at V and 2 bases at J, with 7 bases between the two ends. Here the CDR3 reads CATSDRANYGYTF. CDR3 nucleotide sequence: TGTGCCACCAGTGACAGAGCGAACTATGGCTACACCTTC.

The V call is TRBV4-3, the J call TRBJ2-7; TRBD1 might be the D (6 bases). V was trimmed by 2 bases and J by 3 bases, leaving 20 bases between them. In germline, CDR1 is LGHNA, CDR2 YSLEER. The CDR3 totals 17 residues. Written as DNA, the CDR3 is TGCGCCAGCAGCCAAAACCCCGCAGGGGCCGACATCTACGAGCAGTACTTC. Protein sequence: CASSQNPAGADIYEQYF.

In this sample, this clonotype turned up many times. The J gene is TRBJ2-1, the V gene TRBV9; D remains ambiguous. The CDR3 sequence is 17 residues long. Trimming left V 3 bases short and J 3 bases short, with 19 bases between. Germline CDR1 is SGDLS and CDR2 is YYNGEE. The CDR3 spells CASSAHRAGHDYNEQFF. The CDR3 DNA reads TGTGCCAGCAGCGCCCACCGAGCAGGTCACGACTACAATGAGCAGTTCTTC.

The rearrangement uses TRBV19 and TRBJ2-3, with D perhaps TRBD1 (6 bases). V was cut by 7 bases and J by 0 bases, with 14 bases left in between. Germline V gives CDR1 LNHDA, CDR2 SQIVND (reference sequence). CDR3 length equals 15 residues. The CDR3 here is CASTLDSVSTDTQYF. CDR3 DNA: TGTGCCAGTACCCTGGACAGCGTTAGCACAGATACGCAGTATTTT.

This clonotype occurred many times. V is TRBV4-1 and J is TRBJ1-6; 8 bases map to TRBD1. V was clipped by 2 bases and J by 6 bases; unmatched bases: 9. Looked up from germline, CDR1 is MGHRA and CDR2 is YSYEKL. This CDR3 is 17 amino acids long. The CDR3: CASSQPNRGKGNSPLHF. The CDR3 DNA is TGCGCCAGCAGCCAACCCAACAGGGGGAAGGGTAATTCACCCCTCCACTTT.

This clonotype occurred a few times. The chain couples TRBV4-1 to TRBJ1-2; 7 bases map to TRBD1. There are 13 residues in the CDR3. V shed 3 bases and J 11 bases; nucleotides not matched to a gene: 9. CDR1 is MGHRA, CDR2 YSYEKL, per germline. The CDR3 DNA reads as TGCGCCAGCAGCCAGGACATGACAGGGCCTTACACCTTC. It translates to CASSQDMTGPYTF.

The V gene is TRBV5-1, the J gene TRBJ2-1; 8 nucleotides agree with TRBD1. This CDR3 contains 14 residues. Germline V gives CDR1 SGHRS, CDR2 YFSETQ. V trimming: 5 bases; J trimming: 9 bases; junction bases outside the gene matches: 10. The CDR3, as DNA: TGCGCCAGCAGAGCAGGGGGCGAAGTTCGTGAGCAGTTCTTC. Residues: CASRAGGEVREQFF. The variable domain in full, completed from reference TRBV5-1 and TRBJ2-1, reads KAGVTQTPRYLIKTRGQQVTLSCSPISGHRSVSWYQQTPGQGLQFLFEYFSETQRNKGNFPGRFSGRQFSNSRSEMNVSTLELGDSALYLCASRAGGEVREQFFGPGTRLTVL.

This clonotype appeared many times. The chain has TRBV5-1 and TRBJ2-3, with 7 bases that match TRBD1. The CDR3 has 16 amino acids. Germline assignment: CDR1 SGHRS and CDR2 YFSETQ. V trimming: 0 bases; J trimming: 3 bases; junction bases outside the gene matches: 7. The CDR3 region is CASSLGVGQPTDTQYF. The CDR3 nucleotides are TGCGCCAGCAGCTTGGGAGTGGGACAGCCTACAGATACGCAGTATTTT.

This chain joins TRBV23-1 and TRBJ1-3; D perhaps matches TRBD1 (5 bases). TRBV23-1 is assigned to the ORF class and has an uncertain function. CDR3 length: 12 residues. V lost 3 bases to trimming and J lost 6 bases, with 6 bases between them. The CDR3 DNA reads TGCGCCAGCAGTCAGGGGGTAAACACCATATATTTT. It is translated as CASSQGVNTIYF.

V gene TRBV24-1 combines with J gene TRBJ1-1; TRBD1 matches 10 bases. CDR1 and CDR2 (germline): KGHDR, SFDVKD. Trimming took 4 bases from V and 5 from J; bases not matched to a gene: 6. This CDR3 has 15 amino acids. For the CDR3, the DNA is TGTGCCACCAGTGACCCCGGACAGGGGGGTACTGAAGCTTTCTTT. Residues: CATSDPGQGGTEAFF.

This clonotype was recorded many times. The CDR3 DNA sequence: TGTGCCAGCAGCTTTGGGAGCTCCTACGAGCAGTACTTC. This encodes CASSFGSSYEQYF. V gene TRBV7-3 combines with J gene TRBJ2-7; D possibly corresponds to TRBD2 (5 bases). The CDR3 runs to 13 residues. Germline V gene data show CDR1 as SGHTA and CDR2 as FQGTGA. V lost 3 bases and J 0 bases, leaving 6 bases between the germline ends. The entire variable domain, with the rest obtained from reference TRBV7-3 and TRBJ2-7, is as follows: GAGVSQTPSNKVTEKGKYVELRCDPISGHTALYWYRQSLGQGPEFLIYFQGTGAADDSGLPNDRFFAVRPEGSVSTLKIQRTERGDSAVYLCASSFGSSYEQYFGPGTRLTVT.

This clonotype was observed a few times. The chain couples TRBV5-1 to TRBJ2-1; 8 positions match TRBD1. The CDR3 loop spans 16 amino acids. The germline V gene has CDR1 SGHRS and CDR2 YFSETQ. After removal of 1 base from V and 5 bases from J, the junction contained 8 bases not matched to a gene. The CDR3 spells CASSLLGVGQDNEQFF. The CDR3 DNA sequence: TGCGCCAGCAGCTTGCTAGGGGTGGGACAGGACAATGAGCAGTTCTTC.

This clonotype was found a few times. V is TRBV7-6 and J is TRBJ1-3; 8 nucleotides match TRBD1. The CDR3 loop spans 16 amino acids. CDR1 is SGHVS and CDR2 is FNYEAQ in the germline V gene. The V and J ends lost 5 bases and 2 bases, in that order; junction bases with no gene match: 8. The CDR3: CASSATTGATGNTIYF. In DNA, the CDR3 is TGTGCCAGCAGCGCCACGACAGGGGCGACTGGAAACACCATATATTTT.

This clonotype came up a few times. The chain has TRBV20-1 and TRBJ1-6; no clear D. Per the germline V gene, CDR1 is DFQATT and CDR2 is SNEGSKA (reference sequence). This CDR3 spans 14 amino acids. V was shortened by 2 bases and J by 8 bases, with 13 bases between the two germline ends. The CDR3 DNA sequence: TGCAGTGCTAGAATGCCACAGTATGATTCACCCCTCCACTTT. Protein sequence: CSARMPQYDSPLHF.

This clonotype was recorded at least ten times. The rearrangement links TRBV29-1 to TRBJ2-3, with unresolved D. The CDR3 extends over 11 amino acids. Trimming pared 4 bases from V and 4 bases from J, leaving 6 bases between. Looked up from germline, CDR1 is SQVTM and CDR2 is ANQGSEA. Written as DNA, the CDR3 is TGCAGCGTTGCTAGGGCAGATACGCAGTATTTT. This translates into CSVARADTQYF.

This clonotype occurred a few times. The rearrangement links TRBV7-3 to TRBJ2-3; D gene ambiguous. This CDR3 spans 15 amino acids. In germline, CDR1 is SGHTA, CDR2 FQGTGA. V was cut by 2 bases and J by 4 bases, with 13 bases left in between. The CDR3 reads CASSLGRQLSDTQYF. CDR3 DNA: TGTGCCAGCAGCTTAGGGCGGCAGCTGTCAGATACGCAGTATTTT.

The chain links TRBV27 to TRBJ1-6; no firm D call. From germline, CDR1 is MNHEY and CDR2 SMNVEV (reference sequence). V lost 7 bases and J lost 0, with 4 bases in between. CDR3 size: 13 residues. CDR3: CASTGSYNSPLHF. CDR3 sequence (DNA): TGTGCCAGCACCGGCTCCTATAATTCACCCCTCCACTTT.